This T cell receptor beta chain stems from a study of vaccination effects on CD4 cells after COVID-19. Isolating CD4+ T cells followed around nine days of culture. Each participant received a vaccine that was either BNT162b2 or mRNA-1273, given as two doses. Clones were read by immunoSEQ multiplex PCR, and TCRdb kept only the in-frame ones, dropping some. This sample has 47,000 or so clones; less than 85% occur once, and the top ten carry 6.5% to 8.5%. The CDR3 is 15 amino acids. Germline V lookup: CDR1 SGHRS, CDR2 YFSETQ. The V gene end was trimmed by 3 bases and the J gene end by 0 bases; junction bases not matched to a gene: 1. A remark on this clone: The antigen remains unidentified. In the same sample, other DNA sequences code for this CDR3.

The receptor was isolated from a human donor who received a COVID-19 vaccine. The chain carries TRBV5-1 and TRBJ1-4; 8 nucleotides agree with TRBD1. The starting material was CD4+ T cells from PBMCs cultured without peptide, obtained after COVID-19 vaccination. The CDR3 sequence is CASSSQGATNEKLFF. The DNA of the CDR3 is TGCGCCAGCAGCTCACAGGGGGCAACTAATGAAAAACTGTTTTTT.